Shown below are 7 T cell receptor beta chains from a single sample sequenced in a study of vaccination effects on CD4 cells after COVID-19. Upon completion of around 9 days in culture, CD4+ T cells were isolated. Participants each got two BNT162b2 or mRNA-1273 vaccine doses. The antigens for these receptors are not known. The assay was immunoSEQ multiplex PCR, and TCRdb's table has in-frame clones only and misses some. The repertoire holds fewer than 60,000 clones, under 85% seen once, with 3.5% to 5.5% in the top ten. The material was CD4+ T cells from PBMCs cultured without peptide, obtained after COVID-19 vaccination. Receptor source: a human donor who received a COVID-19 vaccine.

The V call is TRBV9, the J call TRBJ2-2, with unresolved D. Trimming removed 0 bases at V and 8 bases at J, with 5 bases between. Per germline, CDR1 SGDLS and CDR2 YYNGEE. The CDR3 contains 12 residues. The CDR3 DNA reads TGTGCCAGCAGCGTAGAATTGGGGGAGCTGTTTTTT. It encodes CASSVELGELFF.

The chain uses TRBV30 and TRBJ1-5; D might be TRBD1 (5 bases). Germline CDR1 reads GTSNPN; CDR2 reads SVGIG (reference sequence). The CDR3 is 15 amino acids. With 0 bases removed from V and 2 bases from J, the gap between germline ends came to 11 bases. Here the CDR3 reads CAWSVTGGGNQPQHF. DNA of the CDR3: TGTGCCTGGAGTGTCACAGGTGGAGGCAATCAGCCCCAGCATTTT.

This clone has just a few counts. The chain recombines TRBV6-5 with TRBJ1-2; D is unclear. The CDR3 length is 13 residues. The ends were cut back, 1 base at V and 5 bases at J, with 8 bases in the middle. Germline assignment: CDR1 MNHEY and CDR2 SVGAGI. CDR3 amino acids: CASSYWAEYGYTF. In DNA, the CDR3 is TGTGCCAGCAGTTACTGGGCAGAGTATGGCTACACCTTC.

This rearrangement joins TRBV4-3 to TRBJ2-7; D is tentatively TRBD1 or TRBD2 (7 bases each). The CDR3 covers 16 residues. Trimming removed 1 base from V and 1 base from J, with 14 bases in between. The germline CDR1 and CDR2 sequences are LGHNA and YSLEER. Here the CDR3 DNA reads TGCGCCAGCAGCCAAGGCCCAGGGGGGGGGTCCTACGAGCAGTACTTC. This sequence encodes CASSQGPGGGSYEQYF.

V is TRBV5-1 and J is TRBJ1-2; 12 bases line up with TRBD1. CDR1 and CDR2 (germline): SGHRS, YFSETQ. The length of the CDR3 is 14 residues. Trimming cost V 4 bases and J 2 bases; bases outside gene matches: 0. The CDR3 nucleotides are TGCGCCAGCAGCGGGACAGGGGGCAACTATGGCTACACCTTC. Translating it yields CASSGTGGNYGYTF.

V usage is TRBV28 and J usage is TRBJ2-7; 8 bases map to TRBD1. V gave up 2 bases and J gave up 3 bases; unmatched junction bases: 6. The germline V gene has CDR1 MDHEN and CDR2 SYDVKM. The CDR3 has 15 residues. DNA of the CDR3: TGTGCCAGCAGTTTAATTACAGGGGGAAGCTACGAGCAGTACTTC. This codes for CASSLITGGSYEQYF.

The genes are TRBV30 and TRBJ2-3; 15 bases align to TRBD2. The CDR3 has 15 residues. The V segment lost 3 bases and the J segment 8 bases; nucleotides outside the gene matches: 6. Germline V gene lookup returns CDR1 GTSNPN and CDR2 SVGIG (reference sequence). As DNA, the CDR3 is TGTGCCTGGAGCGGACTAGCGGGAGGGCCCGGTACGCAGTATTTT. As protein: CAWSGLAGGPGTQYF. Full variable domain (outside the CDR3, taken from reference TRBV30 and TRBJ2-3): SQTIHQWPATLVQPVGSPLSLECTVEGTSNPNLYWYRQAAGRGLQLLFYSVGIGQISSEVPQNLSASRPQDRQFILSSKKLLLSDSGFYLCAWSGLAGGPGTQYFGPGTRLTVL.